This TCR beta chain originates from a study of shared clonotypes between healthy human individuals. Profiled with immunoSEQ multiplex PCR; TCRdb holds only in-frame clones, not every one. The repertoire consists of around 2.5 million clones, with roughly 93% occurring once and the leading ten covering around 0.37%. Germline assignment: CDR1 SGHTA and CDR2 FQGNSA. This CDR3 is 14 amino acids long. Trimming removed 2 bases at V and 0 bases at J, with 8 bases between. The chain has TRBV7-2 and TRBJ2-7; perhaps TRBD1 as D (5 bases). The sequenced sample consisted of naive CD4+ T cells from PBMCs. The subset here: CD45RA+ positively selected. This TCR came from a young man in good health. Some clones in this sample may be carry-over from other donors' samples. This CDR3 reads CASSLWGTSYEQYF. In DNA form, the CDR3 reads TGTGCCAGCAGCTTATGGGGCACCTCCTACGAGCAGTACTTC.